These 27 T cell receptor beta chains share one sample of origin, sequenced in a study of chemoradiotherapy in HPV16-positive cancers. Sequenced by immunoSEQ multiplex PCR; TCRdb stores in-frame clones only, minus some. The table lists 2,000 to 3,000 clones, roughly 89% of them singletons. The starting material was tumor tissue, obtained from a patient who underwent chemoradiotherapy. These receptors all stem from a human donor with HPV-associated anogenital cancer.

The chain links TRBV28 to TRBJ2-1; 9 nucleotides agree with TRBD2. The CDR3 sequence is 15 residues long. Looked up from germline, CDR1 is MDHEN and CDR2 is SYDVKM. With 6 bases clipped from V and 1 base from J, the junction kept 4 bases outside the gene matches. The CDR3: CASSILAGSYNEQFF. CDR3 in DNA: TGTGCCAGCAGCATACTAGCGGGTTCCTACAATGAGCAGTTCTTC.

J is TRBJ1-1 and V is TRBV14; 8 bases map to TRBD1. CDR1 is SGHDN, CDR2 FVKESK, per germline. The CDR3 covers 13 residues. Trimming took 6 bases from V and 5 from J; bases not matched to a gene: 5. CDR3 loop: CASSTRGRTEAFF. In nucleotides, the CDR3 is TGTGCCAGCAGTACCAGGGGGCGAACTGAAGCTTTCTTT.

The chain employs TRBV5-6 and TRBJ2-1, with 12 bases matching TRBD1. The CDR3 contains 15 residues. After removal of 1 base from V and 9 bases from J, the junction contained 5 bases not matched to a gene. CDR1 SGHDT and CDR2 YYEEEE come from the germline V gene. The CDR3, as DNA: TGTGCCAGCAGCTTGACCGGGACAGGGGGCGGTGAGCAGTTCTTC. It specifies CASSLTGTGGGEQFF.

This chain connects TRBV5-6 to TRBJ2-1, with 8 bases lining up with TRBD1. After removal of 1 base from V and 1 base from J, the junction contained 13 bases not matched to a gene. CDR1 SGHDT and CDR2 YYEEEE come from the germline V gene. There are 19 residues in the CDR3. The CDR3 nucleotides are TGTGCCAGCAGCTTGCTTGGAGGCCGGACAGGGTGTTCCTACAATGAGCAGTTCTTC. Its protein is CASSLLGGRTGCSYNEQFF.

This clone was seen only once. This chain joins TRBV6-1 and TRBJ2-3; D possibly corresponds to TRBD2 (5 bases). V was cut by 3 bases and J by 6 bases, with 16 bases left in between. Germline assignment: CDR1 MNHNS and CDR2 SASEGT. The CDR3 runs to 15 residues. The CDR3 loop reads CASSDPRGGSDTQYF. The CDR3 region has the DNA TGTGCCAGCAGTGACCCCCGAGGAGGCTCGGATACGCAGTATTTT.

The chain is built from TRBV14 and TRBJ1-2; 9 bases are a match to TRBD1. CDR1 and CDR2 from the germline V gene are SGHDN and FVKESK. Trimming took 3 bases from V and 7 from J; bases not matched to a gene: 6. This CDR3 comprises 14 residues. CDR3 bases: TGTGCCAGCAGCCAGGGACAGGGCTCTCTTGGCTACACCTTC. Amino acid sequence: CASSQGQGSLGYTF.

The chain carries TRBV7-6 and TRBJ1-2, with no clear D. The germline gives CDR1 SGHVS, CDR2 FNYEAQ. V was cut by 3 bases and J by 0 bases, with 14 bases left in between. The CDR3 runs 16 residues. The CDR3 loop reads CASSFSFRGSNYGYTF. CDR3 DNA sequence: TGTGCCAGCAGCTTCTCATTTCGTGGATCTAACTATGGCTACACCTTC.

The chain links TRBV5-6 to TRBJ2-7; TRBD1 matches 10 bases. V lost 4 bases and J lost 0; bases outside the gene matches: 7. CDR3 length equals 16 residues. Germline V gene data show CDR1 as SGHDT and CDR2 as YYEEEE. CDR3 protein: CASSGTGVGSSYEQYF. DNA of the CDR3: TGTGCCAGCAGCGGGACAGGGGTAGGGAGCTCCTACGAGCAGTACTTC.

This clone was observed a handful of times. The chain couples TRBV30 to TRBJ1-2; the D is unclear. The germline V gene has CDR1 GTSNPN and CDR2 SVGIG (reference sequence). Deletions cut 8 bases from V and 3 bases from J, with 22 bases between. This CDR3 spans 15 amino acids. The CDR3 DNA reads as TGTGCCCTGGGCCGCCAAACCTATTTCGACTATGGCTACACCTTC. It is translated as CALGRQTYFDYGYTF.

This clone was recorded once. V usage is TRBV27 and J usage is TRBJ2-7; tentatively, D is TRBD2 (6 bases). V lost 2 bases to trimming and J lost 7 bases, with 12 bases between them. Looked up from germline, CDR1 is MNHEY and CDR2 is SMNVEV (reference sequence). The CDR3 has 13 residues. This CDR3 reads CASSLGGAREQYF. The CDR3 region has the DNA TGTGCCAGCAGTTTAGGAGGGGCTCGGGAGCAGTACTTC.

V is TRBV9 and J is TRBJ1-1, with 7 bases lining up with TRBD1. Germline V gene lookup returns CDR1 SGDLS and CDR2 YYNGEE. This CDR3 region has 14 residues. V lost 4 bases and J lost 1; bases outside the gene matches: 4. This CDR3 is CASSTRGGNTEAFF. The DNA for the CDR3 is TGTGCCAGCAGCACCAGGGGGGGGAACACTGAAGCTTTCTTT.

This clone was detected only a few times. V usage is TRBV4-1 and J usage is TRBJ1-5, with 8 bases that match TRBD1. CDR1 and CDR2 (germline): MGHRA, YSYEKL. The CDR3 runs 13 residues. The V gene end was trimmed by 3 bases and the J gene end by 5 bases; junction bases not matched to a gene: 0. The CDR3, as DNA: TGCGCCAGCAGCCAGGACAGGGATCAGCCCCAGCATTTT. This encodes CASSQDRDQPQHF.

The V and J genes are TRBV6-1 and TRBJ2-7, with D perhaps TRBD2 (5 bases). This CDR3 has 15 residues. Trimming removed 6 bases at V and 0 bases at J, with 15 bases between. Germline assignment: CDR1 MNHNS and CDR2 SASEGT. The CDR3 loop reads CASRKRADLSYEQYF. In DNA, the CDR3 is TGTGCCAGCAGGAAGAGGGCAGACCTCTCCTACGAGCAGTACTTC.

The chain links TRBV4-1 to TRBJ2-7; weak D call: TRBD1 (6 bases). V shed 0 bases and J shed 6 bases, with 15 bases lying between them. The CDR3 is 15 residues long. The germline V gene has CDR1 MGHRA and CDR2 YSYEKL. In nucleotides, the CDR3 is TGCGCCAGCAGCCAAGATAGAGGGGGAAACGGCGAGCAGTACTTC. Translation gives CASSQDRGGNGEQYF.

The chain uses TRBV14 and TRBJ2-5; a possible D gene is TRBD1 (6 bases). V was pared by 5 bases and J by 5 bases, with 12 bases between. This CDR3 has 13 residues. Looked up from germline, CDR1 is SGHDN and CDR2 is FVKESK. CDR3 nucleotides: TGTGCCAGCAGCACCGGACAGAGGGAGACCCAGTACTTC. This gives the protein CASSTGQRETQYF. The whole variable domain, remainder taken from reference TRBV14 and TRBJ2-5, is EAGVTQFPSHSVIEKGQTVTLRCDPISGHDNLYWYRRVMGKEIKFLLHFVKESKQDESGMPNNRFLAERTGGTYSTLKVQPAELEDSGVYFCASSTGQRETQYFGPGTRLLVL.

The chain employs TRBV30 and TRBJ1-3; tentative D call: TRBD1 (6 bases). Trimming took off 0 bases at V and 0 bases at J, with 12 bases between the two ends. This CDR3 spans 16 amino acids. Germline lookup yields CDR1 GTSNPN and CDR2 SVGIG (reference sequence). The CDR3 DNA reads TGTGCCTGGAGTGTACTCGGAGGGGGCTCTGGAAACACCATATATTTT. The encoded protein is CAWSVLGGGSGNTIYF.

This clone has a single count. In nucleotides, the CDR3 is TGTGCCTGGAGGAGCGGGGGGAACACCGGGGAGCTGTTTTTT. This sequence encodes CAWRSGGNTGELFF. V gene TRBV30 combines with J gene TRBJ2-2; 8 positions agree with TRBD2. The CDR3 totals 14 residues. CDR1 and CDR2 (germline): GTSNPN, SVGIG (reference sequence). The junction had 1 base not matched to a gene; V was cut back by 3 bases and J by 1 base.

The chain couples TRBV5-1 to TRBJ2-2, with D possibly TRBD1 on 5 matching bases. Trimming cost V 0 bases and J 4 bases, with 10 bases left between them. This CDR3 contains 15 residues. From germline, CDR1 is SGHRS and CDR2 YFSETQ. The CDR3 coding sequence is TGCGCCAGCAGCTTGGAACAGGCAACCACCGGGGAGCTGTTTTTT. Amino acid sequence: CASSLEQATTGELFF.

CDR3 bases: TGTGCCAGCAGCCAAGGGGATGTCGGGGACACTGAAGCTTTCTTT. It yields the protein CASSQGDVGDTEAFF. V gene TRBV4-2 combines with J gene TRBJ1-1; D uncertain. CDR3 length equals 15 residues. V was trimmed by 1 base and J by 3 bases, leaving 12 bases between them. Germline V lookup: CDR1 LGHNA, CDR2 YNFKEQ.

CDR3 protein: CSADPGGRNEQFF. The CDR3 DNA follows: TGCAGCGCCGACCCGGGGGGGAGAAATGAGCAGTTCTTC. The chain couples TRBV29-1 to TRBJ2-1; TRBD2 aligns across 8 bases. J was trimmed by 7 bases and V by 7 bases; bases with no gene match: 9. From germline, CDR1 is SQVTM and CDR2 ANQGSEA. The length of the CDR3 is 13 residues.

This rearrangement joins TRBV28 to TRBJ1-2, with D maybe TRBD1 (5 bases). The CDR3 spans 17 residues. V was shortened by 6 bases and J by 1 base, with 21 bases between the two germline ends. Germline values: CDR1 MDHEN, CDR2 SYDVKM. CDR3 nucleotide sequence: TGTGCCAGCAGCAAAGCATATATCGGGACCGATAACTATGGCTACACCTTC. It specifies CASSKAYIGTDNYGYTF.

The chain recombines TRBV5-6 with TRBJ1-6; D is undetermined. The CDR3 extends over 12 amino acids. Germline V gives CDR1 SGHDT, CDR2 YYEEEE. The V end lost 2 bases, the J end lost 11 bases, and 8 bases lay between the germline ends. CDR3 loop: CASSFLATPLHF. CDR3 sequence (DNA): TGTGCCAGCAGCTTCCTCGCGACACCCCTCCACTTT. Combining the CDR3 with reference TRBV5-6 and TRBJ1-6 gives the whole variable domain DAGVTQSPTHLIKTRGQQVTLRCSPKSGHDTVSWYQQALGQGPQFIFQYYEEEERQRGNFPDRFSGHQFPNYSSELNVNALLLGDSALYLCASSFLATPLHFGNGTRLTVT.

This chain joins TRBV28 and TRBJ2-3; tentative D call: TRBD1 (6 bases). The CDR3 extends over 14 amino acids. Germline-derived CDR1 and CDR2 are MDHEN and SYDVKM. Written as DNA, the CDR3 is TGTGCTTCGCTTGGACAGTTCGTGACAGATACGCAGTATTTT. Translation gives CASLGQFVTDTQYF.

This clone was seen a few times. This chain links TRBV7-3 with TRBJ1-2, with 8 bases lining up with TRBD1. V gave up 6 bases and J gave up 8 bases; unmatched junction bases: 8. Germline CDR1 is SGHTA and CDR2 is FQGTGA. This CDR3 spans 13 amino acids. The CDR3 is CASSLDRGGGYTF. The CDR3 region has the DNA TGTGCCAGCAGTTTAGACAGGGGAGGCGGCTACACCTTC.

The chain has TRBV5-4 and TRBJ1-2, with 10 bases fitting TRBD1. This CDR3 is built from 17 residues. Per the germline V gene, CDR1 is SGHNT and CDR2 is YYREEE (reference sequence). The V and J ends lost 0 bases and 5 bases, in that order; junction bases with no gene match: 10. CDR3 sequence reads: CASSLAIRTGGFYGYTF. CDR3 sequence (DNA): TGTGCCAGCAGCTTGGCCATAAGGACAGGGGGATTTTATGGCTACACCTTC.

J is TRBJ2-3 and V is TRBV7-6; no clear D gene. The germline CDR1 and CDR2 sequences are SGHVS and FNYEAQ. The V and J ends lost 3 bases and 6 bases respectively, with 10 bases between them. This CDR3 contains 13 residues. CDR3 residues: CASSLPGADTQYF. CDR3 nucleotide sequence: TGTGCCAGCAGCTTGCCCGGCGCGGATACGCAGTATTTT.

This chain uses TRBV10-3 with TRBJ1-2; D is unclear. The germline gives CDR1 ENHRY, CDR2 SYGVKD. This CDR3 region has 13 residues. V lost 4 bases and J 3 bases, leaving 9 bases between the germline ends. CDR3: CAISGQVDYGYTF. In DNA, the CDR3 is TGTGCCATCAGTGGTCAGGTGGACTATGGCTACACCTTC.